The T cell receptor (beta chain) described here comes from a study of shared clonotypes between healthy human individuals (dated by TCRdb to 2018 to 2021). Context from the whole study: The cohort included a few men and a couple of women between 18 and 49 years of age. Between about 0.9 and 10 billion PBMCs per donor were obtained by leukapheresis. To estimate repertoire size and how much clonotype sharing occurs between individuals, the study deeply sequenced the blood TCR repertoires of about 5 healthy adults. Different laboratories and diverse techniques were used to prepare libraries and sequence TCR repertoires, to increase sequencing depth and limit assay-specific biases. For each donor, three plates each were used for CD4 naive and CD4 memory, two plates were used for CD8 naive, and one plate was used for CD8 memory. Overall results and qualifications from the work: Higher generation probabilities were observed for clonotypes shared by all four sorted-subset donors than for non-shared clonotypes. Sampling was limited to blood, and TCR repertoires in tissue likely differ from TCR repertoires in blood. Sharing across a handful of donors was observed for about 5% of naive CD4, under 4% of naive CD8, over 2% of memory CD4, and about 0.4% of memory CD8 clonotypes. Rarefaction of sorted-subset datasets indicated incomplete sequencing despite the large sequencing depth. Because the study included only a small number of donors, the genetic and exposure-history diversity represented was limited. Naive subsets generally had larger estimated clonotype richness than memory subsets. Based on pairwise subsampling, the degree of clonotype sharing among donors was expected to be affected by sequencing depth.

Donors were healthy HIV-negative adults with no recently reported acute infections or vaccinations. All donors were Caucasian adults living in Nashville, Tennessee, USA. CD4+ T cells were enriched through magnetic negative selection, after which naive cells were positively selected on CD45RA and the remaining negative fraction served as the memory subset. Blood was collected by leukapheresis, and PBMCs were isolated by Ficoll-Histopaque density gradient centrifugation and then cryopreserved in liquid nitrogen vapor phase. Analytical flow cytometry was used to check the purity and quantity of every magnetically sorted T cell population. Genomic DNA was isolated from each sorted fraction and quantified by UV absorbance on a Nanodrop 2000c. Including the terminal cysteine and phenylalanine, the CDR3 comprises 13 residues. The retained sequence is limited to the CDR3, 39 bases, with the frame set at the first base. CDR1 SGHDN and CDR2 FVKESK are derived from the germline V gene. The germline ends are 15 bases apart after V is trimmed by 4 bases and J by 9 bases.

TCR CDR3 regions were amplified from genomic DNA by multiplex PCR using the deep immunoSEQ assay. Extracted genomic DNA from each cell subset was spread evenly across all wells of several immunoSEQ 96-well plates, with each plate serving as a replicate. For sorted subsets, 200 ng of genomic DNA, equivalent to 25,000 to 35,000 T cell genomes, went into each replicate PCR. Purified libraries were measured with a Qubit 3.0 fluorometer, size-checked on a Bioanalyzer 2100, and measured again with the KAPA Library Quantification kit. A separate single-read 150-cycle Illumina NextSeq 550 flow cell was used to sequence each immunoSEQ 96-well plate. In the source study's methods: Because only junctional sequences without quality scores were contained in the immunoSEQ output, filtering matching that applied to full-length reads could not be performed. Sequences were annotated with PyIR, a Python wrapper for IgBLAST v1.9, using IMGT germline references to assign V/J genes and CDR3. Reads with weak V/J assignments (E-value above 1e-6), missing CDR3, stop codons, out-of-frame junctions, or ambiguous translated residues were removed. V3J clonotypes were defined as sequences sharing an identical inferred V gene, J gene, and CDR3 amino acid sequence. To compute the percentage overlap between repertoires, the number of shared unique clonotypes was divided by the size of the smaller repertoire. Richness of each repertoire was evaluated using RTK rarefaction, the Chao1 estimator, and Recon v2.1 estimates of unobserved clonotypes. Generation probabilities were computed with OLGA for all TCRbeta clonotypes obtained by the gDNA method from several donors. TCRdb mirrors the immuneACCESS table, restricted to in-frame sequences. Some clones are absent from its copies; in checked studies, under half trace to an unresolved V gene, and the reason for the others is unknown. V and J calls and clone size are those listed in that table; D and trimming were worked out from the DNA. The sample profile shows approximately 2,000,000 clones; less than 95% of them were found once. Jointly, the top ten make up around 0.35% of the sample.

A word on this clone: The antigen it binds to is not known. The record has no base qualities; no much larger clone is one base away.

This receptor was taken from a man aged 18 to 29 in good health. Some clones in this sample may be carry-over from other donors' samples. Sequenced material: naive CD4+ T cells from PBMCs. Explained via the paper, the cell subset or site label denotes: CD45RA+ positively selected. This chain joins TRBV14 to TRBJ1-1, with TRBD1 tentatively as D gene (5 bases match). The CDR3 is CASSPMGRIQAFF. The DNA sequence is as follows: TGTGCCAGCAGCCCGATGGGGCGGATTCAAGCTTTCTTT.